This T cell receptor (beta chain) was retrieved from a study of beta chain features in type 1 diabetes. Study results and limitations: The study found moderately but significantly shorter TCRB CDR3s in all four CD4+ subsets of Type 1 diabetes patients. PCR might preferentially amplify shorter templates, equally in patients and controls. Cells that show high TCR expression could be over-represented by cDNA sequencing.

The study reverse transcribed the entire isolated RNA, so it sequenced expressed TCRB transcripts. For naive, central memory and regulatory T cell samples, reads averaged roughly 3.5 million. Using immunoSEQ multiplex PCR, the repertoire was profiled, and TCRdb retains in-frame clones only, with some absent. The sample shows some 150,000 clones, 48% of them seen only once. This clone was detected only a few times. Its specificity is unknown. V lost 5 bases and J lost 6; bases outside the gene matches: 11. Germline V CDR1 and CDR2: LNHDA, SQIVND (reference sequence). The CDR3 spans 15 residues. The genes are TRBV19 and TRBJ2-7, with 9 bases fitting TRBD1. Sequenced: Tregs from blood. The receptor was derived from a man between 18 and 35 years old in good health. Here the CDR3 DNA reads TGTGCCAGTAGTCGCCGGACAGGGGATATGGGCGAGCAGTACTTC. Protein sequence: CASSRRTGDMGEQYF. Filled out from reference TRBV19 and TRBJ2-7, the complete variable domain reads DGGITQSPKYLFRKEGQNVTLSCEQNLNHDAMYWYRQDPGQGLRLIYYSQIVNDFQKGDIAEGYSVSREKKESFPLTVTSAQKNPTAFYLCASSRRTGDMGEQYFGPGTRLTVT.